Below, one TCR beta chain is given with its context. The target of this receptor is not known. It has no much larger one-base neighbor in the sample; base qualities were not kept. The CDR3 regions of human TCRbeta chains were analyzed by immunosequencing. In the authors' own workflow: TCRs in the repertoires were matched against a reference library of SARS-CoV-2-specific TCRs that had been generated with the MIRA antigen-specificity platform. Breadth was defined as the fraction of unique TCRs that were SARS-CoV-2-associated. Depth was defined as the fraction of total T cells that were SARS-CoV-2-associated. Using the MIRA data, each spike-specific TCR was assigned both to the spike region to which the TCR was reactive and to a CD4 or CD8 class. Log10-transformed breadth and depth values were compared by one-way ANOVA with Sidak's multiple comparisons tests. Not all clones reach the TCRdb copy of this immuneACCESS table, which keeps in-frame sequences only. Checked studies attribute under half of the gap to unresolved V genes and leave the rest unexplained. The V and J calls and clone size were taken over from that table, and D and trimming were inferred from the DNA. The sample profile shows some 120,000 clones; approximately 90% of them were found once. The ten largest clones represent under 1.5% of the sample.

This sample is drawn from a study of T cell responses to AZD1222 COVID-19 vaccine (dated by TCRdb to the early 2020s). About the study as a whole: AZD1222 recipients whose second dose came at about 4 weeks and those whose second dose came at about 12 weeks were combined into one group, since spike-specific TCR depth and breadth did not differ between the two schedules. Trial participants were enrolled into age subgroups of 18-55, 56-69 and 70-plus years, which contained roughly 140, 27 and 60 TCR-sequenced participants, respectively. TCR sequencing was performed for roughly 250 trial participants, of whom around 200 were given two doses of AZD1222 and around 25 were given two doses of MenACWY control vaccine.

V loses 2 bases of germline sequence and J loses 8 bases, and the interval between the two ends is 16 bases. From the germline V gene, CDR1 is MNHEY and CDR2 is SVGAGI. Inclusive of the bounding cysteine and phenylalanine, the CDR3 is 15 residues long. The read is trimmed to its CDR3 DNA, 45 bases read in frame from base 1. The time point label on this specimen signifies: baseline before first vaccination. Vaccinee samples were obtained from the UK trials COV001 and COV002, which included a single-blind randomized controlled phase 2/3 trial of AZD1222 (ChAdOx1 nCoV-19) in healthy adults. For TCRbeta chain sequencing, PBMC samples from trial participants were taken at day 0 and at day 28 after the second dose. General findings and caveats noted by the study authors: Epitopes outside the regions mutated in the B.1.351 and B.1.1.7 variants were reportedly recognized by nearly half of the unique spike-specific TCRs. In the small 56-69-year group, the increase in depth fell short of significance, most likely because of low power. Only five to seven AZD1222 recipients were SARS-CoV-2 seropositive at baseline, limiting conclusions about previously exposed vaccinees. Participants were mostly white British, with more females than males. The authors suggested clonal diversity may have been underestimated. No day 14 peak-response samples were available, so repertoires were characterized only after the peak T cell response. CD4 TCRs associated with the vaccine covered the entire spike protein, and the dominant responses were in regions 160-218 and 743-854. Spike-specific TCR breadth and depth rose significantly after two AZD1222 doses compared with day 0 and with MenACWY recipients.

The sample here was peripheral blood, taken on day 0 of AZD1222 vaccination. The rearranged chain carries TRBV6-5 and TRBJ1-3; TRBD1 is a possible D gene, resting on 5 matching bases. This receptor was obtained from an adult in good health. The CDR3 here reads CASSYTRGGVDTIYF. In nucleotides, the sequence is TGTGCCAGCAGTTACACCCGGGGGGGTGTAGACACCATATATTTT.